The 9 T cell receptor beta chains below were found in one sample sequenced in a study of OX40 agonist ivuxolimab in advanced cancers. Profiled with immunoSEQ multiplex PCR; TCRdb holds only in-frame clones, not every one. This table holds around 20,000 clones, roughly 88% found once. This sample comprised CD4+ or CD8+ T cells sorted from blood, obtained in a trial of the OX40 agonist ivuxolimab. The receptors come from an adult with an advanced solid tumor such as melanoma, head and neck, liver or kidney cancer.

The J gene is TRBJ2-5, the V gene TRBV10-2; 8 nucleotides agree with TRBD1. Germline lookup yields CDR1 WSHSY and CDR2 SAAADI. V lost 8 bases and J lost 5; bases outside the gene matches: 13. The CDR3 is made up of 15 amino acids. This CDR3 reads CASRRFGRDRETQYF. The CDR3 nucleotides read TGCGCCAGCCGGAGGTTTGGCAGGGACAGGGAGACCCAGTACTTC.

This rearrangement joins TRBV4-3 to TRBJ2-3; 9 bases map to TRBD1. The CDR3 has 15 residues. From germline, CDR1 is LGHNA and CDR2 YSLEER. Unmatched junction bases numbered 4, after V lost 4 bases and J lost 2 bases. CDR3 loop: CASSPGTGHTDTQYF. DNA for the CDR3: TGCGCCAGCAGCCCCGGGACAGGGCACACAGATACGCAGTATTTT.

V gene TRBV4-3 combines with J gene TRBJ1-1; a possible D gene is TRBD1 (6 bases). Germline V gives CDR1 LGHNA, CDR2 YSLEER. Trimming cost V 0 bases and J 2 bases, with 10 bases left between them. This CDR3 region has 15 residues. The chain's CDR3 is CASSQEHRANTEAFF. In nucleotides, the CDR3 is TGCGCCAGCAGCCAAGAGCACAGGGCCAACACTGAAGCTTTCTTT.

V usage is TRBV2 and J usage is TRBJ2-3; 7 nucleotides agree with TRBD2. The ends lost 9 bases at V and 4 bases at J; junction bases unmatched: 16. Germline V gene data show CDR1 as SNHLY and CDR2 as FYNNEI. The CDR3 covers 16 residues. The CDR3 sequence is CARGASGPEGSDTQYF. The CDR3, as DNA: TGTGCCAGAGGGGCTAGCGGTCCGGAGGGGTCAGATACGCAGTATTTT.

CDR3 in DNA: TGCAGTGCTAGGGCCAACTACGAGCAGTACTTC. It encodes CSARANYEQYF. The chain has TRBV20-1 and TRBJ2-7, with unresolved D. CDR3 length: 11 amino acids. V dropped 3 bases and J dropped 3 bases, with 6 bases sitting between them. In germline, CDR1 is DFQATT, CDR2 SNEGSKA (reference sequence).

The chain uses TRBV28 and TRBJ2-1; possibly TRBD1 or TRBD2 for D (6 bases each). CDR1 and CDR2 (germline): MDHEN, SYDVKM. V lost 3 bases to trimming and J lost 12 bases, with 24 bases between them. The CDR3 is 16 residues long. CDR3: CASSFGYREVNYGQFF. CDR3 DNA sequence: TGTGCCAGCAGTTTCGGTTACAGGGAGGTCAACTATGGGCAGTTCTTC.

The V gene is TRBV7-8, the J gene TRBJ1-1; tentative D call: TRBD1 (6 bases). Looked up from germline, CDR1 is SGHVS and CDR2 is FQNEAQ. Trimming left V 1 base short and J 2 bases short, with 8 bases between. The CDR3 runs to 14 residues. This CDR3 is CASSLGRGNTEAFF. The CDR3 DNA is TGTGCCAGCAGCTTAGGCAGGGGCAACACTGAAGCTTTCTTT. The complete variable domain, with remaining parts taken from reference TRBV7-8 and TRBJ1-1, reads GAGVSQSPRYKVAKRGQDVALRCDPISGHVSLFWYQQALGQGPEFLTYFQNEAQLDKSGLPSDRFFAERPEGSVSTLKIQRTQQEDSAVYLCASSLGRGNTEAFFGQGTRLTVV.

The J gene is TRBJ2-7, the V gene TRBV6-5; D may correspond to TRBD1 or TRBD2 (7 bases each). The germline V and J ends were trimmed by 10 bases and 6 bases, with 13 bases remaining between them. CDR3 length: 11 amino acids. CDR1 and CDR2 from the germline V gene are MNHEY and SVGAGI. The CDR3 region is CATGGGSEQYF. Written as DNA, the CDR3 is TGTGCCACAGGGGGGGGGAGCGAGCAGTACTTC.

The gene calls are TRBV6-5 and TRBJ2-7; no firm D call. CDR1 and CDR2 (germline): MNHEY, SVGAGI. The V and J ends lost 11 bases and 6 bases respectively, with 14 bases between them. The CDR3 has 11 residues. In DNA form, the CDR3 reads TGTGCCTTAGCCTCGGGCGGCGAGCAGTACTTC. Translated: CALASGGEQYF.